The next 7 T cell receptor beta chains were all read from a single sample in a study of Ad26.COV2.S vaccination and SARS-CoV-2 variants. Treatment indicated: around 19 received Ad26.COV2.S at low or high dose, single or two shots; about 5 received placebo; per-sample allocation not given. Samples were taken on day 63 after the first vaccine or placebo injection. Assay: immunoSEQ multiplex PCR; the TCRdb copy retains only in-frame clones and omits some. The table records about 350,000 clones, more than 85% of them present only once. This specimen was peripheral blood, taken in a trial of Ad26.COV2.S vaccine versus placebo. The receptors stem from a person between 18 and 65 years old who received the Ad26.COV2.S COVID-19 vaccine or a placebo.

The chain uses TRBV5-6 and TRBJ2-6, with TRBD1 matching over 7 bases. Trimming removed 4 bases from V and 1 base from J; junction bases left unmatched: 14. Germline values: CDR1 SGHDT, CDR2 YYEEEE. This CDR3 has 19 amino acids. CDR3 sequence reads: CASSRPGTATLSGANVLTF. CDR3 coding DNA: TGTGCCAGCAGCCGGCCCGGGACAGCAACTTTATCTGGGGCCAACGTCCTGACTTTC. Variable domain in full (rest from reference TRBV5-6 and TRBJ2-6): DAGVTQSPTHLIKTRGQQVTLRCSPKSGHDTVSWYQQALGQGPQFIFQYYEEEERQRGNFPDRFSGHQFPNYSSELNVNALLLGDSALYLCASSRPGTATLSGANVLTFGAGSRLTVL.

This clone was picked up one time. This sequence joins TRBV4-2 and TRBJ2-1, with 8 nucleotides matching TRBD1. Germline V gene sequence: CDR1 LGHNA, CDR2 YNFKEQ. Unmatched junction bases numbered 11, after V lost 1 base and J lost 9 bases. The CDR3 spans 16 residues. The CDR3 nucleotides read TGTGCCAGCAGCCAAGTAAGATCGGACAGGGAGGCTGAGCAGTTCTTC. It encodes CASSQVRSDREAEQFF.

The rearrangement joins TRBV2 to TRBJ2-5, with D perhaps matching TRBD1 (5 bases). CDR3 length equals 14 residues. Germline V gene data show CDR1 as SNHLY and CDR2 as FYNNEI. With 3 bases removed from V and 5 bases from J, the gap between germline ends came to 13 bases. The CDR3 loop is CASSDRGHSETQYF. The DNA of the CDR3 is TGTGCCAGCAGTGATCGCGGACACTCGGAGACCCAGTACTTC.

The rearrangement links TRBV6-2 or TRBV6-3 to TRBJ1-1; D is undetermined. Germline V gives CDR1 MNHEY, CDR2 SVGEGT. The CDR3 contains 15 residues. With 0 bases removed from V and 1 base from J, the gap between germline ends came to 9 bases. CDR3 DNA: TGTGCCAGCAGTTACTCGACCGGGAGGAACACTGAAGCTTTCTTT. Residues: CASSYSTGRNTEAFF.

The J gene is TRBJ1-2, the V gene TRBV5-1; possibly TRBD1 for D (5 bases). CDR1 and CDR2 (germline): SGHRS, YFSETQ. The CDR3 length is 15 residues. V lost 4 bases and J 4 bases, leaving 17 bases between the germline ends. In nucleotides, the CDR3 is TGCGCCAGCAGCCCTCGGTCGACAGCACCCTATGGCTACACCTTC. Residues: CASSPRSTAPYGYTF.

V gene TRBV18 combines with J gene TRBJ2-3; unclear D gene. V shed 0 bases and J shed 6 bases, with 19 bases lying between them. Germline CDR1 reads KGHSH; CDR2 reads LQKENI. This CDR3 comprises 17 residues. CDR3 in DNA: TGTGCCAGCTCACCACCACGAAAAAGGAATCAGGAGGATACGCAGTATTTT. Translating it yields CASSPPRKRNQEDTQYF.

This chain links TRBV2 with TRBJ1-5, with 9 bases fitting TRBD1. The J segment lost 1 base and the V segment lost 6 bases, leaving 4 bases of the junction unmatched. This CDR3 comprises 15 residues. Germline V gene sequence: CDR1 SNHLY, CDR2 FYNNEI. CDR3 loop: CASRGDRASNQPQHF. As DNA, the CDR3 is TGTGCCAGCAGGGGGGACAGGGCCAGCAATCAGCCCCAGCATTTT. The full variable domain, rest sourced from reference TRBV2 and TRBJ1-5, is EPEVTQTPSHQVTQMGQEVILRCVPISNHLYFYWYRQILGQKVEFLVSFYNNEISEKSEIFDDQFSVERPDGSNFTLKIRSTKLEDSAMYFCASRGDRASNQPQHFGDGTRLSIL.